This T cell receptor beta chain was identified during a study of blood T cells in healthy people across ages. The V gene's germline CDR1 is SGHTA and CDR2 FQGTGA. Trimming removed 0 bases at V and 0 bases at J, with 9 bases between. The CDR3 covers 16 residues. The table lists this clonotype with a few counts. The second PCR ran about 7 to 12 cycles with a sample-barcoded 5' primer and J-beta primers. CDR3-containing paired-end reads numbering at least 2.5 million came from each sample. One entry per CDR3 protein results from TCRdb running MiXCR on the 5' RACE reads. This table holds about 730,000 distinct CDR3 sequences, 40% to 45% found once.

This TCR came from a woman in her sixties or seventies in good health. The rearrangement uses TRBV7-3 and TRBJ2-1; D not resolved. Sequencing was carried out using blood. In nucleotides, the CDR3 is TGTGCCAGCAGCTTAACGGAAGATAGCTCCTACAATGAGCAGTTCTTC. It yields the protein CASSLTEDSSYNEQFF.